This T cell receptor (beta chain) was sequenced during a study of blood T cell repertoires in COVID-19. About the study: Samples came from the United States, Italy and Spain, spanning acute and convalescent COVID-19.

Germline CDR1 reads SEHNR; CDR2 reads FQNEAQ (reference sequence). Deletions cut 3 bases from V and 4 bases from J, with 9 bases between. The CDR3 is 13 amino acids. Sequencing was performed with immunoSEQ multiplex PCR; in TCRdb, only in-frame clones are kept and a portion is missing. The sample contains 200,000 to 250,000 clones, 86% of which appear only once. The chain couples TRBV7-9 to TRBJ1-2, with unresolved D. The sequence was collected from a woman aged 55 to 70 who had recovered from COVID-19. What was sequenced was peripheral blood. The CDR3 DNA reads as TGTGCCAGCAGCTTTGTGACACCCTATGGCTACACCTTC. It is translated as CASSFVTPYGYTF. The variable domain in full, with the rest retrieved from reference TRBV7-9 and TRBJ1-2, is DTGVSQNPRHKITKRGQNVTFRCDPISEHNRLYWYRQTLGQGPEFLTYFQNEAQLEKSRLLSDRFSAERPKGSFSTLEIQRTEQGDSAMYLCASSFVTPYGYTFGSGTRLTVV.